One sample yielded the 14 T cell receptor beta chains listed below, sequenced in a study of PD-1 blockade in classical Hodgkin lymphoma. Profiled with immunoSEQ multiplex PCR; TCRdb holds only in-frame clones, not every one. This sample has about 9,800 clones; over 65% occur once, and the top ten carry roughly a tenth. The time point: cycle 4 day 1 (C4D1), after around six weeks of nivolumab. After autologous stem cell transplantation all patients relapsed, and prior brentuximab vedotin exposure differed between cohorts. Magnetic depletion of non-target cells from thawed PBMCs yielded purified CD8+ T cells. Sequencing was performed on CD8+ T cells from blood, taken before the fourth cycle of nivolumab. The receptors were sampled from a human donor with classical Hodgkin lymphoma.

J is TRBJ2-7 and V is TRBV19; 8 positions agree with TRBD1. CDR3 length: 13 residues. Trimming took 11 bases from V and 3 from J; bases not matched to a gene: 9. CDR1 and CDR2 (germline): LNHDA, SQIVND (reference sequence). DNA for the CDR3: TGTGCCTCTAGGGACAGGTACCACTACGAGCAGTACTTC. Its translation is CASRDRYHYEQYF.

The chain carries TRBV28 and TRBJ2-1; tentatively, D is TRBD2 (5 bases). V was trimmed by 6 bases and J by 2 bases, leaving 11 bases between them. This CDR3 is 14 amino acids long. The germline gives CDR1 MDHEN, CDR2 SYDVKM. Here the CDR3 reads CASRAVNPYNEQFF. CDR3 bases: TGTGCCAGCAGAGCGGTAAATCCCTACAATGAGCAGTTCTTC.

This chain uses TRBV19 with TRBJ2-1; unclear D gene. The CDR3 extends over 13 amino acids. From germline, CDR1 is LNHDA and CDR2 SQIVND (reference sequence). V gave up 5 bases and J gave up 10 bases, with 15 bases separating them. The CDR3 DNA sequence: TGTGCCAGTAGTCCCCTTGGGGTGGGAGAGCAGTTCTTC. This gives the protein CASSPLGVGEQFF.

The rearrangement joins TRBV28 to TRBJ1-5; the D is unclear. Trimming took off 8 bases at V and 1 base at J, with 3 bases between the two ends. CDR3 size: 11 residues. Germline V gene lookup returns CDR1 MDHEN and CDR2 SYDVKM. As DNA, the CDR3 is TGTGCCAGCGGGAGCAATCAGCCCCAGCATTTT. Its protein is CASGSNQPQHF.

This clone was seen more than once but under ten times. The V call is TRBV7-8, the J call TRBJ2-7, with 9 bases matching TRBD2. Germline values: CDR1 SGHVS, CDR2 FQNEAQ. J lost 2 bases, V lost 4 bases, and 9 bases had no gene match. This CDR3 is 16 amino acids long. The CDR3 sequence is CASSSTAGGGAYEQYF. The CDR3 region has the DNA TGTGCCAGCAGCTCCACGGCGGGAGGGGGAGCCTACGAGCAGTACTTC. Combining the CDR3 with reference TRBV7-8 and TRBJ2-7 gives the whole variable domain GAGVSQSPRYKVAKRGQDVALRCDPISGHVSLFWYQQALGQGPEFLTYFQNEAQLDKSGLPSDRFFAERPEGSVSTLKIQRTQQEDSAVYLCASSSTAGGGAYEQYFGPGTRLTVT.

This clone was counted only a few times. The genes are TRBV28 and TRBJ2-5; 7 positions match TRBD1. V gave up 6 bases and J gave up 2 bases; unmatched junction bases: 9. Germline V lookup: CDR1 MDHEN, CDR2 SYDVKM. The CDR3 loop spans 15 amino acids. The CDR3 loop reads CASSPGDSLQETQYF. The DNA of the CDR3 is TGTGCCAGCAGCCCCGGGGACAGCTTACAAGAGACCCAGTACTTC.

The gene calls are TRBV28 and TRBJ2-5; tentative D call: TRBD1 (5 bases). Germline loops: CDR1 MDHEN, CDR2 SYDVKM. The CDR3 spans 14 residues. Trimming pared 2 bases from V and 1 base from J, leaving 8 bases between. Here the CDR3 reads CASSLRGIQETQYF. The CDR3, as DNA: TGTGCCAGCAGTTTAAGGGGAATCCAAGAGACCCAGTACTTC. The variable domain in full, completed from reference TRBV28 and TRBJ2-5, reads DVKVTQSSRYLVKRTGEKVFLECVQDMDHENMFWYRQDPGLGLRLIYFSYDVKMKEKGDIPEGYSVSREKKERFSLILESASTNQTSMYLCASSLRGIQETQYFGPGTRLLVL.

The rearrangement links TRBV7-2 to TRBJ2-1; 9 nucleotides align to TRBD2. CDR1 and CDR2 (germline): SGHTA, FQGNSA. CDR3 length: 14 amino acids. The V and J ends lost 1 base and 6 bases, in that order; junction bases with no gene match: 1. The CDR3 protein is CASSLGGGGNEQFF. The CDR3 DNA sequence: TGTGCCAGCAGCTTAGGCGGGGGGGGCAATGAGCAGTTCTTC. Full variable domain (remainder filled in from reference TRBV7-2 and TRBJ2-1): GAGVSQSPSNKVTEKGKDVELRCDPISGHTALYWYRQSLGQGLEFLIYFQGNSAPDKSGLPSDRFSAERTGGSVSTLTIQRTQQEDSAVYLCASSLGGGGNEQFFGPGTRLTVL.

The chain is built from TRBV27 and TRBJ2-7; the D gene is possibly TRBD2 (6 bases). Germline lookup yields CDR1 MNHEY and CDR2 SMNVEV (reference sequence). This CDR3 spans 14 amino acids. Trimming stripped 4 bases from V and 5 bases from J, with 15 bases between. The CDR3 nucleotides read TGTGCCAGCAGTTATCTAGCGACCTCGGACGAGCAGTACTTC. It specifies CASSYLATSDEQYF.

This rearrangement joins TRBV6-5 to TRBJ2-3; D is ambiguous. Germline CDR1 MNHEY, CDR2 SVGAGI. The CDR3 extends over 15 amino acids. V was shortened by 2 bases and J by 2 bases, with 11 bases between the two germline ends. The CDR3 protein is CASSYLGGSTDTQYF. In nucleotides, the CDR3 is TGTGCCAGCAGTTACCTCGGCGGTTCCACAGATACGCAGTATTTT.

The rearrangement joins TRBV10-3 to TRBJ1-1; D might be TRBD1 (6 bases). This CDR3 contains 13 residues. The V and J ends lost 6 bases and 2 bases respectively, with 10 bases between them. From germline, CDR1 is ENHRY and CDR2 SYGVKD. DNA for the CDR3: TGTGCCATCAGGACAGGTCTAAACACTGAAGCTTTCTTT. Translated: CAIRTGLNTEAFF.

The chain links TRBV5-6 to TRBJ2-7, with TRBD2 matching over 9 bases. The CDR3 runs to 17 residues. Unmatched junction bases numbered 12, after V lost 4 bases and J lost 1 base. From germline, CDR1 is SGHDT and CDR2 YYEEEE. The CDR3 region is CASSPRGGGGVSYEQYF. The DNA of the CDR3 is TGTGCCAGCAGCCCAAGGGGTGGCGGGGGGGTGTCCTACGAGCAGTACTTC.

The chain combines TRBV7-2 with TRBJ2-5, with D possibly being TRBD1 (5 bases). The CDR3 spans 15 residues. The V gene lost 1 base and the J gene lost 3 bases, with 12 bases spanning the gap. Germline loops: CDR1 SGHTA, CDR2 FQGNSA. The CDR3 nucleotides are TGTGCCAGCAGCTTAGTTCAAACAGGAAAAGAGACCCAGTACTTC. Translation: CASSLVQTGKETQYF.

The V and J genes are TRBV6-6 and TRBJ2-1; maybe TRBD2 (5 bases). Per germline, CDR1 MNHNY and CDR2 SVGAGI (reference sequence). V lost 0 bases and J 6 bases, leaving 9 bases between the germline ends. The CDR3 runs to 14 residues. The CDR3 DNA reads TGTGCCAGCAGTTACTCCCCGGGAACCAATGAGCAGTTCTTC. Amino acids: CASSYSPGTNEQFF.